What follows describes a single T cell receptor (beta chain). This sample is drawn from a study of cytomegalovirus exposure and HLA in healthy donors. At the level of the study: The 95 to 150 validation repertoires were produced on the same platform as the 720 or so repertoires of the first cohort. This was reported in a later analysis.

The assay was immunoSEQ multiplex PCR, and TCRdb's table has in-frame clones only and misses some. The sample comprises 200,000 to 250,000 clones, over 80% of which are singletons, and around 1.1% rests with the top ten. The TCR originated in a woman aged 18-35 years in good health and CMV-seronegative. The sequenced material came from PBMCs.

The CDR3 DNA is TGTGCCTGGAGTGACCAACCGGGACAGGTAGCGGAGTTCTTC. Translated: CAWSDQPGQVAEFF. The chain links TRBV30 to TRBJ2-1; TRBD1 agrees at 8 bases. Germline trimming cut 1 base from V and 14 bases from J; bases unmatched to any gene: 13. CDR1 and CDR2 from the germline V gene are GTSNPN and SVGIG (reference sequence). The CDR3 is 14 amino acids.